The rows below give T cell receptor beta chains drawn from one sample of a study of blood T cell repertoires in COVID-19. Data came from immunoSEQ multiplex PCR; TCRdb stores just in-frame clones and leaves some out. This sample has around 100,000 clones; around four fifths occur once, and the top ten carry about an eighth. The sequencing sample was made of peripheral blood. Source of these receptors: a woman aged 70-85 years with acute or convalescent COVID-19. CDR3s include the opening cysteine and the closing phenylalanine or tryptophan. The D gene is left open where the match is weak. Expanded clones get a size class; other rows say once, few or many, or leave the size out.

j_call v_call clone_size d_call cdr3_nt cdr3_aa
TRBJ1-2 TRBV24-1 few TRBD1 TGTGCCACCAGTGATTGGGATGGACAGGGGGTCGGTGGCTACACCTTC CATSDWDGQGVGGYTF
TRBJ1-1 TRBV7-2 . . TGTGCCAGCACCCTAAGGGAGGACACTGAAGCTTTCTTT CASTLREDTEAFF
TRBJ1-3 TRBV6-5 . . TGTGCCAGCAGTTACTCGACGGGGGTCGGAAACACCATATATTTT CASSYSTGVGNTIYF
TRBJ1-3 TRBV9 . . TGTGCCAGCAGCGTAGCGGGACAAGGTCCCATCGGCACCATATATTTT CASSVAGQGPIGTIYF
TRBJ2-5 TRBV14 once . TGTGCCAGCAGCCGCCGCGGGGCGGGGGCTTTGGAGACCCAGTACTTC CASSRRGAGALETQYF
TRBJ1-1 TRBV5-1 . TRBD1 TGCGCCAGCAGGGGACAGTTGAACACTGAAGCTTTCTTT CASRGQLNTEAFF
TRBJ1-2 TRBV6-4 . . TGTGCCAGCAGTGACTCGGACAGAGACTCTGGCTACACCTTC CASSDSDRDSGYTF
TRBJ2-4 TRBV21-1 . . TGTGCCAGCAGCAAACAGGGGGCGCTGACCAAAAACATTCAGTACTTC CASSKQGALTKNIQYF
TRBJ1-1 TRBV29-1 once . TGCAGCGGTACAGTAGGGGTCGAGTTGAACACTGAAGCTTTCTTT CSGTVGVELNTEAFF
TRBJ1-6 TRBV27 few . TGTGCCAGCCAGCAGGGTCTAAGTTCACCCCTCCACTTT CASQQGLSSPLHF
TRBJ1-2 TRBV5-4 . . TGTGCCAGCAGCTTGAGCGCAGCCTATGGCTACACCTTC CASSLSAAYGYTF
TRBJ2-3 TRBV7-2 . TRBD2 TGTGCCAGCAGCTCTCGACTAGCGGGGGCAGATACGCAGTATTTT CASSSRLAGADTQYF
TRBJ1-4 TRBV5-5 once . TGTGCCAGCAGCTTGGATTCGGGGAGGGGAAGTGAAAAACTGTTTTTT CASSLDSGRGSEKLFF
TRBJ2-2 TRBV19 . TRBD1 TGTGCCAGTAGTATCACAGGGGGGAACACCGGGGAGCTGTTTTTT CASSITGGNTGELFF
TRBJ1-2 TRBV7-2 few . TGTGCCAGCAGCTTAGCTCCCAGGGGCTATGGCTACACCTTC CASSLAPRGYGYTF
TRBJ1-3 TRBV5-1 . . TGCGCCAGCAGCTTGGGCCAGGCAGGGGACACCATATATTTT CASSLGQAGDTIYF
TRBJ2-1 TRBV5-1 . TRBD2 TGCGCCAGCCGTAGCGGGGGGGCCGGGAATGAGCAGTTCTTC CASRSGGAGNEQFF
TRBJ1-5 TRBV11-2 . TRBD1 TGTGCCAGCAGCCGGACAGGGGTTGACCAGCCCCAGCATTTT CASSRTGVDQPQHF
TRBJ2-5 TRBV5-1 . . TGCGCCAGCAGCTTCCTTCCCCAGGGGCGGGAGACCCAGTACTTC CASSFLPQGRETQYF
TRBJ1-2 TRBV30 once . TGTGCCTGGAGTGTACTTTCAGGGGCTGATAACTATGGCTACACCTTC CAWSVLSGADNYGYTF
TRBJ2-6 TRBV5-1 . . TGCGCCACCCAGGTTATAGGGGGCTCTGGGGCCAACGTCCTGACTTTC CATQVIGGSGANVLTF
TRBJ2-1 TRBV7-3 . TRBD1 TGTGCCAGCAGCTTAAGGACAGGGCAGTCCAATGAGCAGTTCTTC CASSLRTGQSNEQFF
TRBJ1-2 TRBV3-1/TRBV3-2 . . TGTGCCAGCAGCCAGACAGAGAGCTATGGCTACACCTTC CASSQTESYGYTF
TRBJ2-7 TRBV30 . TRBD2 TGTGCCTGGAGCCCTCTCGGGGGGGAGCAGTACTTC CAWSPLGGEQYF
TRBJ2-1 TRBV5-1 . . TGCGCCAGCAGCTTGAACGCGGAGTTCGAGCAGTTCTTC CASSLNAEFEQFF
TRBJ1-2 TRBV18 . . TGTGCCAGCTCACCATTGCCCGGGACTGATGATGGCTACACCTTC CASSPLPGTDDGYTF
TRBJ2-7 TRBV19 . . TGTGCCAGTAGTAACCTTCGGGGAGAGGAGCAGTACTTC CASSNLRGEEQYF
TRBJ1-2 TRBV7-9 . TRBD1 TGTGCCAGCAGCAGTTACCAGGGGGATGGCTACACCTTC CASSSYQGDGYTF
TRBJ1-1 TRBV18 . TRBD1 TGTGCCAGCTCGGAACAGGGACAGTCGAACACTGAAGCTTTCTTT CASSEQGQSNTEAFF
TRBJ2-1 TRBV5-8 . . TGTGCCAGCAGCTACCGGGACTCTTCCAATGAGCAGTTCTTC CASSYRDSSNEQFF
TRBJ2-1 TRBV10-3 once TRBD1 TGTGCCATCCGGGAACAGGGGGCGAACAATGAGCAGTTCTTC CAIREQGANNEQFF
TRBJ1-2 TRBV30 . TRBD1 TGTGCCTGGAGTGTACAGGATTGGGGGACAGTGATCTATGGCTACACCTTC CAWSVQDWGTVIYGYTF
TRBJ1-5 TRBV13 . . TGTGCCAGCAGCTTAGGCATGGCAGGCGGGCAGCCCCAGCATTTT CASSLGMAGGQPQHF